These 27 T cell receptor beta chains came from one sample sequenced in a study of T cells in Graves' hyperthyroidism and ophthalmopathy. The TCR beta CDR3 regions underwent amplification using RNA transcripts as the source. In the first-round RT-PCR of the TCR CDR3, the HTBI primer set was used. TCRdb re-analysed the multiplex PCR reads in MiXCR, keeping a single row per CDR3 protein. Here the sample spans about half a million distinct CDR3 sequences, 20% being singletons. Sequenced: blood. These receptors all come from a man younger than 30 with Graves' hyperthyroidism.

This clonotype was counted many times. J is TRBJ1-5 and V is TRBV12-3 or TRBV12-4, with a weak D call TRBD1 (5 bases). The CDR3 is 16 residues long. The V end lost 6 bases, the J end lost 4 bases, and 19 bases lay between the germline ends. This chain's CDR3 is CASSITQGLGNQPQHF. Written as DNA, the CDR3 is TGTGCCAGCAGCATCACTCAGGGTTTGGGGAATCAGCCCCAGCATTTT.

Details on this clonotype: This could be a read error, since a much larger clone is one nucleotide away. The rearrangement links TRBV12-3 or TRBV12-4 to TRBJ1-5; possible D gene TRBD1, 6 bases. The CDR3 has 13 amino acids. V gave up 8 bases and J gave up 7 bases, with 15 bases separating them. The CDR3 DNA reads as TGTGCCAGCTGTCGGACCCAGGGGCAGCCCCAGCATTTT. As protein: CASCRTQGQPQHF.

This clonotype was seen at least ten times. A junction end diverges from the germline sequence, so it may reflect a read error. The V call is TRBV6-2 or TRBV6-3, the J call TRBJ2-7; D is undetermined. CDR3 length: 15 residues. The germline V gene has CDR1 MNHEY and CDR2 SVGEGT. The DNA of the CDR3 is TGTGCCAGCAGTTACTCGAAACTAATAGGCTACGCGCAGTACTTC. Its protein is CASSYSKLIGYAQYF.

This clonotype was observed a handful of times. The chain carries TRBV4-1 and TRBJ1-2; 7 positions agree with TRBD1. Losses at the gene ends were 1 base for V and 4 bases for J; bases not matched to a gene: 6. Germline CDR1 MGHRA, CDR2 YSYEKL. This CDR3 contains 15 residues. The CDR3, as DNA: TGCGCCAGCAGCCAAGGCAGAGGGGGCGCCTATGGCTACACCTTC. Its protein is CASSQGRGGAYGYTF.

This clonotype came up many times. This sequence joins TRBV6-5 and TRBJ1-5; the match to TRBD1 covers 7 bases. CDR3 length: 16 residues. Germline V lookup: CDR1 MNHEY, CDR2 SVGAGI. The CDR3 nucleotides are TGTGCGGCAAACGCTCCAGGGGGGGGAGGGGGTCAGCCCCAGCATTTT. This gives the protein CAANAPGGGGGQPQHF.

The chain joins TRBV12-3 or TRBV12-4 to TRBJ2-7; D is uncertain. The CDR3 runs to 13 residues. V lost 2 bases and J lost 5, with 10 bases in between. In nucleotides, the CDR3 is TGTGCCAGCAGTTTACCGGGTTCCCACGAGCAGTACTTC. Amino acids: CASSLPGSHEQYF.

This clonotype appeared a few times. V usage is TRBV5-4 and J usage is TRBJ2-5; the D gene could be TRBD1 or TRBD2 (6 bases each). In germline, CDR1 is SGHNT, CDR2 YYREEE (reference sequence). Trimming stripped 3 bases from V and 3 bases from J, with 18 bases between. CDR3 length: 16 amino acids. CDR3 residues: CASSSRHLGGKETQYF. DNA of the CDR3: TGTGCCAGCAGCTCCCGACACCTAGGGGGGAAAGAGACCCAGTACTTC. Drawing the rest from reference TRBV5-4 and TRBJ2-5, the complete variable domain is ETGVTQSPTHLIKTRGQQVTLRCSSQSGHNTVSWYQQALGQGPQFIFQYYREEENGRGNFPPRFSGLQFPNYSSELNVNALELDDSALYLCASSSRHLGGKETQYFGPGTRLLVL.

The chain combines TRBV6-2 or TRBV6-3 with TRBJ2-7, with D uncertain. This CDR3 region has 15 residues. V lost 2 bases and J 1 base, leaving 12 bases between the germline ends. CDR1 MNHEY and CDR2 SVGEGT come from the germline V gene. CDR3 region: CASSYGETSSYEQYF. CDR3 nucleotide sequence: TGTGCCAGCAGTTACGGAGAGACATCTTCCTACGAGCAGTACTTC.

The V gene is TRBV24-1, the J gene TRBJ2-2, with D perhaps TRBD1 (5 bases). The germline gives CDR1 KGHDR, CDR2 SFDVKD. V was pared by 12 bases and J by 0 bases, with 10 bases between. The CDR3 sequence is 13 residues long. CDR3 loop: CAAQGPNTGELFF. In DNA, the CDR3 is TGTGCCGCCCAGGGTCCGAACACCGGGGAGCTGTTTTTT.

For this clonotype: Since a much larger clone is just one base distant, this may be a read error. CDR3 nucleotides: TGCGCCAGCAGCCAAGTGAGGGGGCAGGGCGGCTTCACCTTC. This gives the protein CASSQVRGQGGFTF. The chain joins TRBV4-1 to TRBJ1-2; 7 nucleotides agree with TRBD1. CDR1 is MGHRA, CDR2 YSYEKL, per germline. The CDR3 consists of 14 residues.

This clonotype was seen a handful of times. The chain is built from TRBV7-9 and TRBJ2-5; possibly TRBD2 for D (5 bases). There are 13 residues in the CDR3. Per the germline V gene, CDR1 is SEHNR and CDR2 is FQNEAQ (reference sequence). With 7 bases removed from V and 4 bases from J, the gap between germline ends came to 13 bases. In nucleotides, the CDR3 is TGTGCCAGCACCCCCCTAGCCTCAGAGACCCAGTACTTC. It encodes CASTPLASETQYF. Full variable domain (remainder filled in from reference TRBV7-9 and TRBJ2-5): DTGVSQNPRHKITKRGQNVTFRCDPISEHNRLYWYRQTLGQGPEFLTYFQNEAQLEKSRLLSDRFSAERPKGSFSTLEIQRTEQGDSAMYLCASTPLASETQYFGPGTRLLVL.

This clonotype was observed many times. A much bigger clone sits one base away, suggesting this may be a read error. DNA for the CDR3: TGTGCCAGCAGTCCCCGGACAGTGAACGCTGAAGCTTTCTTT. As protein: CASSPRTVNAEAFF. The rearrangement links TRBV12-3 or TRBV12-4 to TRBJ1-1; a possible D gene is TRBD1 (6 bases). CDR3 length: 14 amino acids.

This clonotype was counted many times. The V and J genes are TRBV12-3 or TRBV12-4 and TRBJ1-6; a weak D match, TRBD1 (5 bases). Deletions cut 5 bases from V and 6 bases from J, with 20 bases between. There are 17 residues in the CDR3. CDR3 protein: CASSPFPMGTGNSPLHF. DNA for the CDR3: TGTGCCAGCAGTCCTTTCCCCATGGGGACGGGTAATTCACCCCTCCACTTT.

This clonotype was counted ten times or more. The rearrangement uses TRBV6-2 or TRBV6-3 and TRBJ1-1, with no clear D. The ends were cut back, 7 bases at V and 1 base at J, with 7 bases in the middle. CDR1 MNHEY and CDR2 SVGEGT come from the germline V gene. The CDR3 has 12 residues. In nucleotides, the CDR3 is TGTGCCAGCACAGAGGCGAACACTGAAGCTTTCTTT. This translates into CASTEANTEAFF.

The V call is TRBV6-5, the J call TRBJ2-7; D remains ambiguous. The CDR3 length is 15 residues. CDR1 and CDR2 (germline): MNHEY, SVGAGI. Trimming cost V 2 bases and J 3 bases, with 14 bases left between them. The CDR3: CASSYEGPQNYEQYF. CDR3 sequence (DNA): TGTGCCAGCAGTTACGAAGGACCGCAGAACTACGAGCAGTACTTC.

About this clonotype itself: At one of its ends the junction is not consistent with the germline gene, which may arise from a read error. The CDR3 loop reads CASTLGTGGVYQETQYF. The CDR3, as DNA: TGTGCCAGCACCTTAGGAACGGGCGGGGTCTACCAAGAGACCCAGTACTTC. The V gene is TRBV7-6, the J gene TRBJ2-5, with D perhaps matching TRBD2 (6 bases). Germline V gives CDR1 SGHVS, CDR2 FNYEAQ. The CDR3 sequence is 17 residues long.

The chain couples TRBV2 to TRBJ2-3, with 10 bases aligning to TRBD2. Trimming took 5 bases from V and 3 from J; bases not matched to a gene: 2. The CDR3 spans 14 residues. Germline V lookup: CDR1 SNHLY, CDR2 FYNNEI. CDR3 in amino acids: CASSLAGGTDTQYF. In nucleotides, the CDR3 is TGTGCCAGCAGTTTAGCGGGAGGTACAGATACGCAGTATTTT.

This clonotype appeared a few times. The chain carries TRBV2 and TRBJ2-7; 8 bases match TRBD1. There are 11 residues in the CDR3. Germline V gene data show CDR1 as SNHLY and CDR2 as FYNNEI. With 9 bases clipped from V and 4 bases from J, the junction kept 2 bases outside the gene matches. CDR3: CARTGDYEQYF. CDR3 nucleotide sequence: TGTGCCAGGACAGGGGATTACGAGCAGTACTTC.

This clonotype was detected only a few times. This chain joins TRBV18 and TRBJ1-1; a weak D match, TRBD1 (5 bases). CDR1 is KGHSH and CDR2 is LQKENI in the germline V gene. This CDR3 contains 16 residues. Trimming pared 0 bases from V and 0 bases from J, leaving 11 bases between. The CDR3 bases are TGTGCCAGCTCACCACCGCGGGGGACCTTGAACACTGAAGCTTTCTTT. It translates to CASSPPRGTLNTEAFF.

This clonotype was recorded many times. A clone one base away is much larger, so this may be a read error. Here the CDR3 omits its conserved ending phenylalanine or tryptophan, so a read error is the likely source. The CDR3 sequence is CASSYLETQYL. The CDR3 coding sequence is TGTGCCAGCAGTTACCTGGAGACCCAGTACCTC. The chain links TRBV6-5 to TRBJ2-5, with D hard to call. V lost 2 bases and J 5 bases, leaving 3 bases between the germline ends. This CDR3 is built from 11 residues. Germline CDR1 and CDR2: MNHEY and SVGAGI.

In this sample, this clonotype turned up many times. V usage is TRBV20-1 and J usage is TRBJ1-2; D may be TRBD1 (6 bases). CDR3 length equals 15 residues. Germline CDR1 DFQATT, CDR2 SNEGSKA (reference sequence). Trimming shortened V by 3 bases and J by 5 bases, and 19 bases separated the two germline ends. CDR3: CSASQPPQGLYGYTF. The DNA for the CDR3 is TGCAGTGCTAGCCAGCCACCCCAGGGGCTATATGGCTACACCTTC.

V gene TRBV11-2 combines with J gene TRBJ1-3; TRBD1 aligns across 7 bases. The trim removed 1 base at V and 0 bases at J, leaving 6 bases unmatched. In germline, CDR1 is SGHAT, CDR2 FQNNGV. The length of the CDR3 is 17 residues. DNA for the CDR3: TGTGCCAGCAGCTTAGGGGACAGAACCCGCTCTGGAAACACCATATATTTT. Translation gives CASSLGDRTRSGNTIYF.

The chain uses TRBV15 and TRBJ2-2; weak D call: TRBD1 (6 bases). The CDR3 is 17 amino acids. V lost 0 bases and J 3 bases, leaving 14 bases between the germline ends. CDR1 LNHNV and CDR2 YYDKDF come from the germline V gene (reference sequence). CDR3 residues: CATSRDKGELYTGELFF. Here the CDR3 DNA reads TGTGCCACCAGCAGAGATAAGGGGGAGCTGTACACCGGGGAGCTGTTTTTT.

This clonotype was seen more than once but under ten times. V is TRBV6-2 or TRBV6-3 and J is TRBJ1-3; D not certain. The V end lost 1 base, the J end lost 0 bases, and 19 bases lay between the germline ends. The CDR3 length is 19 residues. Germline V gene sequence: CDR1 MNHEY, CDR2 SVGEGT. The CDR3 loop reads CASSYLSRVRGLSGNTIYF. The CDR3 nucleotides are TGTGCCAGCAGTTACTTATCCCGCGTCCGCGGCCTCTCTGGAAACACCATATATTTT.

In this sample, this clonotype turned up many times. The chain links TRBV20-1 to TRBJ1-5, with 11 bases aligning to TRBD1. Germline lookup yields CDR1 DFQATT and CDR2 SNEGSKA (reference sequence). J gave up 6 bases and V 5 bases, and 9 bases lay outside the gene matches. The CDR3 has 15 amino acids. CDR3 loop: CSAVTRTGGVQPQHF. CDR3 DNA sequence: TGCAGTGCTGTAACTCGGACAGGGGGCGTTCAGCCCCAGCATTTT.

There are many counts of this clonotype. The J gene is TRBJ2-5, the V gene TRBV11-1; TRBD1 agrees at 8 bases. This CDR3 comprises 16 residues. V lost 2 bases, J lost 5 bases, and 10 bases stayed unmatched. The germline V gene encodes CDR1 SGHAT and CDR2 FQDESV (reference sequence). CDR3 DNA: TGTGCCAGCAGCTTATCAGGACAGGGCGAAGGGGAGACCCAGTACTTC. Translated, it gives CASSLSGQGEGETQYF. Using reference TRBV11-1 and TRBJ2-5 for the parts outside the CDR3, the full variable domain is EAEVAQSPRYKITEKSQAVAFWCDPISGHATLYWYRQILGQGPELLVQFQDESVVDDSQLPKDRFSAERLKGVDSTLKIQPAELGDSAMYLCASSLSGQGEGETQYFGPGTRLLVL.

CDR3 DNA: TGTGCCAGCAGCAAAGGGGGCTCTTATGGCTACACCTTC. Its protein product is CASSKGGSYGYTF. The chain has TRBV6-2 or TRBV6-3 and TRBJ1-2; TRBD1 aligns across 7 bases. The CDR3 spans 13 residues. The junction had 6 bases not matched to a gene; V was cut back by 6 bases and J by 5 bases. Germline V gene data show CDR1 as MNHEY and CDR2 as SVGEGT.